This T cell receptor beta chain was sequenced in a study of cytomegalovirus exposure and HLA in healthy donors. About the research overall: The approximately 100 million unique TCR beta sequences, from roughly 170 million T cells, were found by an earlier analysis. Regarding the study as a whole: One variant, a missense change in DCLRE1C, was linked in a later analysis to TCR beta V- and J-gene trimming. An analysis that came later showed most CMV-associated TCR beta chains appearing HLA-restricted. Later work associated roughly 17,000 TCR beta sequences with HLA alleles at 0.05 false discovery rate.

The PCR made use of 60 Vbeta and 13 Jbeta primers. This table comes from immunoSEQ multiplex PCR, and its TCRdb copy is limited to in-frame clones, with some not included. The sample consists of 100,000 to 150,000 clones, roughly a tenth of them appearing once. As for this clone: The target antigen is unknown.

The CDR3 is 17 residues long. V shed 5 bases, J shed 4 bases, and the junction held 14 bases outside the gene matches. Per germline, CDR1 SEHNR and CDR2 FQNEAQ (reference sequence). Sequenced material: PBMCs. The chain combines TRBV7-9 with TRBJ2-5, with 9 bases that match TRBD2. This TCR derives from a young woman in good health and CMV-seropositive. The CDR3: CASSSTIPGLAAETQYF. CDR3 nucleotide sequence: TGTGCCAGCAGCAGCACAATACCGGGACTAGCTGCAGAGACCCAGTACTTC.